This passage covers 26 T cell receptor beta chains from one sample sequenced in a study of blood T cell repertoires in COVID-19. Repertoires were generated with immunoSEQ multiplex PCR, while TCRdb's copy carries only in-frame clones and drops some. The repertoire holds tens of thousands of clones, with 80% to 90% as singletons. The sample taken for sequencing was peripheral blood. These receptors all stem from a man in his forties or fifties with active COVID-19.

The J gene is TRBJ2-1, the V gene TRBV4-1; 8 bases fit TRBD2. Germline values: CDR1 MGHRA, CDR2 YSYEKL. Trimming cost V 0 bases and J 2 bases; bases outside gene matches: 12. This CDR3 has 19 residues. The CDR3: CASSQDGSASGSTYNEQFF. The DNA for the CDR3 is TGCGCCAGCAGCCAAGATGGAAGCGCTAGCGGGTCCACCTACAATGAGCAGTTCTTC.

This clone has just one count. The V gene is TRBV7-9, the J gene TRBJ2-4; 8 bases line up with TRBD1. Germline values: CDR1 SEHNR, CDR2 FQNEAQ (reference sequence). The V and J ends lost 5 bases and 1 base, in that order; junction bases with no gene match: 7. The CDR3 consists of 16 residues. The CDR3 DNA sequence: TGTGCCAGCAGCCCTCGGACAGGGTGGGCCAAAAACATTCAGTACTTC. Translating it yields CASSPRTGWAKNIQYF.

The gene calls are TRBV9 and TRBJ2-1; 7 bases map to TRBD1. CDR1 and CDR2 from the germline V gene are SGDLS and YYNGEE. V trimming: 0 bases; J trimming: 0 bases; junction bases outside the gene matches: 6. The CDR3 spans 17 residues. The CDR3 bases are TGTGCCAGCAGCGTAGATGAGGGGGCTAGCTCCTACAATGAGCAGTTCTTC. Protein product: CASSVDEGASSYNEQFF.

V gene TRBV19 combines with J gene TRBJ1-1; 10 bases map to TRBD1. Germline values: CDR1 LNHDA, CDR2 SQIVND (reference sequence). V lost 6 bases, J lost 6 bases, and 4 bases stayed unmatched. The CDR3 contains 13 residues. The CDR3: CASSETGGSEAFF. CDR3 nucleotides: TGTGCCAGTAGCGAGACAGGGGGCTCTGAAGCTTTCTTT.

The genes are TRBV7-2 and TRBJ2-7; no definite D call. The germline CDR1 and CDR2 sequences are SGHTA and FQGNSA. This CDR3 has 13 residues. Deletions cut 2 bases from V and 4 bases from J, with 9 bases between. The CDR3 loop is CASSLIEAYEQYF. The CDR3 DNA is TGTGCCAGCAGCTTAATCGAGGCTTACGAGCAGTACTTC.

V gene TRBV5-4 combines with J gene TRBJ1-6; 8 nucleotides match TRBD1. Unmatched junction bases numbered 6, after V lost 4 bases and J lost 9 bases. Per the germline V gene, CDR1 is SGHNT and CDR2 is YYREEE (reference sequence). The CDR3 totals 14 residues. CDR3: CASSLDRASSPLHF. CDR3 DNA: TGTGCCAGCAGCCTGGACAGGGCGAGTTCACCCCTCCACTTT. Full variable domain (rest looked up from reference TRBV5-4 and TRBJ1-6): ETGVTQSPTHLIKTRGQQVTLRCSSQSGHNTVSWYQQALGQGPQFIFQYYREEENGRGNFPPRFSGLQFPNYSSELNVNALELDDSALYLCASSLDRASSPLHFGNGTRLTVT.

DNA of the CDR3: TGCGCCAGCAGCTGGGATGGGACTAGCGGGAGGAGCAATGAGCAGTTCTTC. This translates into CASSWDGTSGRSNEQFF. This chain links TRBV5-1 with TRBJ2-1; TRBD2 aligns across 15 bases. The CDR3 runs to 17 residues. Trimming at V came to 3 bases and at J to 6 bases, leaving 7 bases not matched to a gene. The germline CDR1 and CDR2 sequences are SGHRS and YFSETQ.

Comments on this clone: Other DNA sequences within the sample encode an identical CDR3. The chain joins TRBV4-3 to TRBJ2-5; the match to TRBD1 covers 8 bases. This CDR3 has 15 amino acids. Germline values: CDR1 LGHNA, CDR2 YSLEER. V was clipped by 0 bases and J by 5 bases; unmatched bases: 5. The CDR3 loop reads CASSQDQGARETQYF. For the CDR3, the DNA is TGCGCCAGCAGCCAAGACCAGGGGGCTAGGGAGACCCAGTACTTC.

V usage is TRBV10-3 and J usage is TRBJ2-1; possible D gene TRBD1, 6 bases. The germline V gene encodes CDR1 ENHRY and CDR2 SYGVKD. V was trimmed by 3 bases and J by 3 bases, leaving 12 bases between them. CDR3 size: 15 residues. For the CDR3, the DNA is TGTGCCATCAGTGATACAGGGTCGGTCTACAATGAGCAGTTCTTC. Amino acid sequence: CAISDTGSVYNEQFF.

This chain links TRBV5-1 with TRBJ2-1; TRBD1 aligns across 8 bases. The V gene end was trimmed by 4 bases and the J gene end by 7 bases; junction bases not matched to a gene: 16. Germline assignment: CDR1 SGHRS and CDR2 YFSETQ. The CDR3 extends over 17 amino acids. CDR3 region: CASSARRSQGEWNEQFF. The CDR3 DNA reads TGCGCCAGCAGCGCCCGGAGGTCACAGGGGGAATGGAATGAGCAGTTCTTC.

The V and J genes are TRBV27 and TRBJ1-1; perhaps TRBD1 as D (6 bases). The CDR3 totals 16 residues. CDR1 MNHEY and CDR2 SMNVEV come from the germline V gene (reference sequence). V was cut by 5 bases and J by 1 base, with 17 bases left in between. CDR3 region: CASSPQTGQGNTEAFF. CDR3 sequence (DNA): TGTGCCAGCAGTCCACAGACGGGACAAGGGAACACTGAAGCTTTCTTT.

The chain has TRBV18 and TRBJ1-2, with no clear D. The V end was cut by 2 bases, the J end by 5 bases, with 9 bases between. The CDR3 runs 13 residues. CDR1 and CDR2 from the germline V gene are KGHSH and LQKENI. CDR3 protein: CASSPGGWYGYTF. The DNA for the CDR3 is TGTGCCAGCTCACCAGGCGGGTGGTATGGCTACACCTTC.

The V call is TRBV7-9, the J call TRBJ1-1, with TRBD1 matching 8 bases. The V and J ends lost 0 bases and 9 bases, in that order; junction bases with no gene match: 9. The CDR3 runs 15 residues. Per the germline V gene, CDR1 is SEHNR and CDR2 is FQNEAQ (reference sequence). CDR3 in amino acids: CASSLAQVTGVQAFF. The CDR3 bases are TGTGCCAGCAGCTTAGCCCAAGTGACAGGGGTTCAAGCTTTCTTT.

This chain links TRBV28 with TRBJ2-3, with 9 bases that match TRBD1. CDR1 and CDR2 from the germline V gene are MDHEN and SYDVKM. This CDR3 has 15 amino acids. V shed 1 base and J 6 bases; nucleotides not matched to a gene: 5. The CDR3 DNA sequence: TGTGCCAGCAGTTTATTGGGACAGGGAGGGGATACGCAGTATTTT. Translating it yields CASSLLGQGGDTQYF.

The chain has TRBV7-2 and TRBJ2-5; 9 bases map to TRBD2. The CDR3 contains 15 residues. Germline V gives CDR1 SGHTA, CDR2 FQGNSA. J was trimmed by 5 bases and V by 6 bases; bases with no gene match: 10. The CDR3 loop is CASRETGTSRETQYF. In nucleotides, the CDR3 is TGTGCCAGCAGGGAAACCGGGACTAGCCGCGAGACCCAGTACTTC.

The genes are TRBV27 and TRBJ2-7; possibly TRBD1 for D (6 bases). V was trimmed by 6 bases and J by 2 bases, leaving 20 bases between them. CDR1 MNHEY and CDR2 SMNVEV come from the germline V gene (reference sequence). There are 16 residues in the CDR3. The CDR3 is CASRPLGTFSPYEQYF. CDR3 coding DNA: TGTGCCAGCAGACCTTTAGGGACATTCTCTCCCTACGAGCAGTACTTC.

The chain links TRBV23-1 to TRBJ2-7; 9 bases align to TRBD1. TRBV23-1 counts as an open reading frame of uncertain function. Losses at the gene ends were 2 bases for V and 8 bases for J; bases not matched to a gene: 19. The CDR3 is 18 amino acids. DNA for the CDR3: TGCGCCAGCAGTCAAGGCGGGACAGGGCTTTACAGACCTACGCAGCAGTACTTC. It encodes CASSQGGTGLYRPTQQYF.

The rearrangement joins TRBV28 to TRBJ2-5; TRBD2 is a possible D gene (5 bases). Trimming left V 8 bases short and J 7 bases short, with 20 bases between. The CDR3 extends over 14 amino acids. Germline CDR1 reads MDHEN; CDR2 reads SYDVKM. The CDR3 loop is CASCGSGAPGTQYF. CDR3 sequence (DNA): TGTGCCAGCTGTGGGAGCGGAGCTCCGGGGACCCAGTACTTC.

This clone has just a few counts. The rearrangement uses TRBV6-5 and TRBJ2-2, with D hard to call. Germline values: CDR1 MNHEY, CDR2 SVGAGI. This CDR3 has 14 amino acids. V dropped 2 bases and J dropped 4 bases, with 8 bases sitting between them. CDR3 in amino acids: CASSYDSGTGELFF. In DNA form, the CDR3 reads TGTGCCAGCAGTTACGATTCCGGCACCGGGGAGCTGTTTTTT.

The rearrangement joins TRBV28 to TRBJ2-3; weak D call: TRBD2 (7 bases). V was shortened by 4 bases and J by 8 bases, with 16 bases between the two germline ends. The CDR3 has 14 amino acids. From germline, CDR1 is MDHEN and CDR2 SYDVKM. This CDR3 is CASSSGGQLTTQYF. CDR3 coding DNA: TGTGCCAGCAGTTCGGGAGGACAGTTAACTACGCAGTATTTT.

The rearrangement links TRBV11-1 to TRBJ2-2, with 7 bases fitting TRBD1. Trimming at V came to 6 bases and at J to 6 bases, leaving 10 bases not matched to a gene. Germline lookup yields CDR1 SGHAT and CDR2 FQDESV (reference sequence). The CDR3 runs to 15 residues. The CDR3 spells CASSPTLTGAGELFF. Here the CDR3 DNA reads TGTGCCAGCAGTCCTACTTTAACAGGGGCCGGGGAGCTGTTTTTT.

V is TRBV18 and J is TRBJ1-1; maybe TRBD1 (5 bases). The CDR3 has 13 residues. Trimming took off 3 bases at V and 4 bases at J, with 9 bases between the two ends. Germline CDR1 KGHSH, CDR2 LQKENI. CDR3 in DNA: TGTGCCAGCTCACCCCAGGGTAGCACTGAAGCTTTCTTT. It is translated as CASSPQGSTEAFF.

The chain combines TRBV10-3 with TRBJ1-6, with a weak D call TRBD1 (5 bases). The CDR3 sequence is 13 residues long. Per germline, CDR1 ENHRY and CDR2 SYGVKD. V was shortened by 5 bases and J by 7 bases, with 9 bases between the two germline ends. The CDR3 protein is CAISREGNSPLHF. In DNA, the CDR3 is TGTGCCATCAGTAGGGAGGGGAATTCACCCCTCCACTTT.

The chain has TRBV5-8 and TRBJ1-3; D is unclear. Deletions cut 0 bases from V and 4 bases from J, with 8 bases between. CDR3 length: 14 amino acids. Germline CDR1 reads SGHTS; CDR2 reads YDEGEE. DNA for the CDR3: TGTGCCAGCAGCTTGGAACGGGGAGGAAACACCATATATTTT. Translating it yields CASSLERGGNTIYF.

The chain has TRBV6-5 and TRBJ2-3; no firm D call. The CDR3 spans 13 residues. CDR1 is MNHEY and CDR2 is SVGAGI in the germline V gene. The V end lost 6 bases, the J end lost 3 bases, and 10 bases lay between the germline ends. The CDR3: CASRSRPTDTQYF. The CDR3 region has the DNA TGTGCCAGCAGGAGTCGCCCTACAGATACGCAGTATTTT.

Concerning this clone itself: A read error may produce the germline difference seen at one junction end. This chain links TRBV7-7 with TRBJ1-3; D might be TRBD1 (6 bases). The germline V gene encodes CDR1 SSHAT and CDR2 FNYEAQ (reference sequence). The CDR3 is made up of 15 amino acids. In nucleotides, the CDR3 is TGTGCTAGCAGCCCGGGACAAGTCTCTGGAAACACCATATATTTT. It specifies CASSPGQVSGNTIYF. The full variable domain, completed using reference TRBV7-7 and TRBJ1-3, is GAGVSQSPRYKVTKRGQDVTLRCDPISSHATLYWYQQALGQGPEFLTYFNYEAQPDKSGLPSDRFSAERPEGSISTLTIQRTEQRDSAMYRCASSPGQVSGNTIYFGEGSWLTVV.